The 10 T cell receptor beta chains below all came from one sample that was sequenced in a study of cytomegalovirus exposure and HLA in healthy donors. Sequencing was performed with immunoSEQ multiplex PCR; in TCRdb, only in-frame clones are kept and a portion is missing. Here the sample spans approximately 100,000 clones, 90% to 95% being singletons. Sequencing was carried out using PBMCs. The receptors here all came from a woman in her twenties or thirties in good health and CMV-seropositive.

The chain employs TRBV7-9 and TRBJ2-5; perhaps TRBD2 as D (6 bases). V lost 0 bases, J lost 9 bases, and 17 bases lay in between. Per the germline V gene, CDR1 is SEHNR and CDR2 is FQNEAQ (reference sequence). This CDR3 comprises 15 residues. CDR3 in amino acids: CASSLAIGGTAPQYF. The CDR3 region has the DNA TGTGCCAGCAGCTTAGCTATAGGCGGGACCGCACCCCAGTACTTC.

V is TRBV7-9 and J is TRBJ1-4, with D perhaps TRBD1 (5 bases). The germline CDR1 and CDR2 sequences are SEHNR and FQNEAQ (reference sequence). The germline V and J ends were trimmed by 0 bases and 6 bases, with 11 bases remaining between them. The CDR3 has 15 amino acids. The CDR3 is CASSLAEGKYEKLFF. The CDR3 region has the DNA TGTGCCAGCAGCTTAGCGGAGGGGAAGTATGAAAAACTGTTTTTT.

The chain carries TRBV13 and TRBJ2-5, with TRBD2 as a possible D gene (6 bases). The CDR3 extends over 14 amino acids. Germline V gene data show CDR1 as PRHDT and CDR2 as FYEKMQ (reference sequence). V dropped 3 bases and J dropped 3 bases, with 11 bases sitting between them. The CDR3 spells CASSFIGRKETQYF. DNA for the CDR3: TGTGCCAGCAGCTTCATCGGGAGAAAAGAGACCCAGTACTTC.

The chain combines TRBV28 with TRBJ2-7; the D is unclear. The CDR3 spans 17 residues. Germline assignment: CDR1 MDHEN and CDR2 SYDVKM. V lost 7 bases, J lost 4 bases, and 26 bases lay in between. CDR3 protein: CASNPVLFRPRVYEQYF. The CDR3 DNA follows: TGTGCCAGCAACCCCGTTCTTTTCCGGCCCCGGGTGTACGAGCAGTACTTC. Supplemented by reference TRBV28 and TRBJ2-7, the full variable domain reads DVKVTQSSRYLVKRTGEKVFLECVQDMDHENMFWYRQDPGLGLRLIYFSYDVKMKEKGDIPEGYSVSREKKERFSLILESASTNQTSMYLCASNPVLFRPRVYEQYFGPGTRLTVT.

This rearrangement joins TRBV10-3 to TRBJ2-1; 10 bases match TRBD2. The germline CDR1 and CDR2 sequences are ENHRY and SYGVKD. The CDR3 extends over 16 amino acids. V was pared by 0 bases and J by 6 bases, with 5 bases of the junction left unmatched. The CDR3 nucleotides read TGTGCCATCAGTGAGTCAAGGCTAGCGGGAGCCAATGAGCAGTTCTTC. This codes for CAISESRLAGANEQFF.

The CDR3: CASVDSVNTEAFF. CDR3 nucleotides: TGTGCCAGTGTAGACAGTGTGAACACTGAAGCTTTCTTT. V usage is TRBV6-1 and J usage is TRBJ1-1; weak D call: TRBD1 (5 bases). This CDR3 comprises 13 residues. V lost 9 bases and J lost 0, with 11 bases in between. The germline V gene encodes CDR1 MNHNS and CDR2 SASEGT.

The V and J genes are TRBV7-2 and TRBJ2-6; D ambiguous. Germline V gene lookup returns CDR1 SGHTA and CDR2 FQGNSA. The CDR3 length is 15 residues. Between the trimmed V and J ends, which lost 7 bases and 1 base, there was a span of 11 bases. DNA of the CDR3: TGTGCCAGCACCCCGGTCGGTTCTGGGGCCAACGTCCTGACTTTC. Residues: CASTPVGSGANVLTF.

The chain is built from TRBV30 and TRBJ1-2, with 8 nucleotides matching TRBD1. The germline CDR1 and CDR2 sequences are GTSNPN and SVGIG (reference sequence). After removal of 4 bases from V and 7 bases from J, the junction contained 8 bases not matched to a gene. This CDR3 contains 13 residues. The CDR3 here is CAWNFGQGGGYTF. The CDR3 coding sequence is TGTGCCTGGAACTTCGGACAGGGAGGTGGCTACACCTTC.

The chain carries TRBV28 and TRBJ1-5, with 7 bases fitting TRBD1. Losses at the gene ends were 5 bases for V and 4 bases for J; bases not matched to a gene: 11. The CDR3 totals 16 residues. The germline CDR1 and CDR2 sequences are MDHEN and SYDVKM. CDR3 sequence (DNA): TGTGCCAGCAGTCCGGGACAGCAGACCTTGAATCAGCCCCAGCATTTT. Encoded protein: CASSPGQQTLNQPQHF.

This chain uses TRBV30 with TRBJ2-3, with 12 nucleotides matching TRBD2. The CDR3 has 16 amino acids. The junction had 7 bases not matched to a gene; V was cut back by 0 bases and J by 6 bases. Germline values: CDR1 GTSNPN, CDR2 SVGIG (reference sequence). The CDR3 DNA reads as TGTGCCTGGAGTGTTGGTCTAGCGGGAGGGCCGGATACGCAGTATTTT. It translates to CAWSVGLAGGPDTQYF.